Below, 32 T cell receptor beta chains from the same sample are listed, as sequenced in a study of regulatory T cells in long-lasting Graves disease. The sample's time point: newly diagnosed GD, antithyroid drugs for less than 3 months. The TCR library was made from RNA that had been extracted from PBMCs in TRIzol. Through Arm-PCR of CDR3 regions and iRepertoire HTBI primers, TCR beta libraries were built. TCRdb reanalysed the multiplex PCR reads using MiXCR and keeps one entry per CDR3 protein. The table includes 380,000 or so distinct CDR3 sequences, roughly 15% detected once. This sample was also put to use in a study of T cells in Graves' hyperthyroidism and ophthalmopathy.

The specimen comprised peripheral blood mononuclear cells (PBMCs), sampled at new diagnosis, from a patient treated with antithyroid drugs. Receptor source: a woman younger than 30 with Graves disease.

The chain joins TRBV7-9 to TRBJ2-1; 11 bases fit TRBD2. J lost 9 bases, V lost 5 bases, and 9 bases had no gene match. This CDR3 is 15 amino acids long. Germline CDR1 is SEHNR and CDR2 is FQNEAQ (reference sequence). The CDR3 DNA reads as TGTGCCAGCAGCAATAGCGGGGGGGCCTGGGGTGAGCAGTTCTTC. Translated: CASSNSGGAWGEQFF.

This clonotype was seen only a few times. This rearrangement joins TRBV11-2 to TRBJ1-6; 9 positions match TRBD1. V shed 5 bases and J 4 bases; nucleotides not matched to a gene: 9. Germline V gene data show CDR1 as SGHAT and CDR2 as FQNNGV. The CDR3 has 17 amino acids. DNA of the CDR3: TGTGCCAGCAGCCCAGGCGGACAGGGGAGATATAATTCACCCCTCCACTTT. This codes for CASSPGGQGRYNSPLHF. Based on the CDR3 plus reference TRBV11-2 and TRBJ1-6, the full variable domain is EAGVAQSPRYKIIEKRQSVAFWCNPISGHATLYWYQQILGQGPKLLIQFQNNGVVDDSQLPKDRFSAERLKGVDSTLKIQPAKLEDSAVYLCASSPGGQGRYNSPLHFGNGTRLTVT.

This clonotype has a handful of counts. CDR3 DNA sequence: TGTGCCATCAGTGAGTCAGGGGTCACTGAAGCTTTCTTT. The encoded protein is CAISESGVTEAFF. The chain has TRBV10-3 and TRBJ1-1; maybe TRBD1 (5 bases). V was pared by 0 bases and J by 4 bases, with 6 bases between. The CDR3 consists of 13 residues. Germline V gives CDR1 ENHRY, CDR2 SYGVKD.

This clonotype has a count of ten or more. The chain uses TRBV30 and TRBJ2-1; D remains unclear. Germline-derived CDR1 and CDR2 are GTSNPN and SVGIG (reference sequence). CDR3 length equals 13 residues. The V end was cut by 5 bases, the J end by 5 bases, with 13 bases between. The CDR3 spells CAWYSQANNEQFF. The CDR3 DNA reads TGTGCCTGGTACTCCCAGGCCAACAATGAGCAGTTCTTC. The variable domain in full, completed from reference TRBV30 and TRBJ2-1, reads SQTIHQWPATLVQPVGSPLSLECTVEGTSNPNLYWYRQAAGRGLQLLFYSVGIGQISSEVPQNLSASRPQDRQFILSSKKLLLSDSGFYLCAWYSQANNEQFFGPGTRLTVL.

This clonotype was seen repeatedly, ten times or more. The chain uses TRBV4-1 and TRBJ1-5; D gene uncertain. In germline, CDR1 is MGHRA, CDR2 YSYEKL. V lost 0 bases and J 11 bases, leaving 20 bases between the germline ends. The CDR3 consists of 16 residues. Here the CDR3 reads CASSQEGPGPQWAQHF. CDR3 nucleotide sequence: TGCGCCAGCAGCCAAGAAGGCCCGGGTCCCCAATGGGCCCAGCATTTT.

This clonotype was detected many times. One end of the junction is discordant with germline, which a read error may explain. V is TRBV5-1 and J is TRBJ1-2; no firm D call. The CDR3 runs to 13 residues. Germline V gene sequence: CDR1 SGHRS, CDR2 YFSETQ. CDR3 nucleotide sequence: TGTGCCAGCAGTGTTACAGAAAACTATGGCTACACCTTC. The encoded protein is CASSVTENYGYTF.

Many counts were recorded for this clonotype. V gene TRBV5-1 combines with J gene TRBJ1-1, with D tentatively TRBD1 (5 bases). CDR3 length equals 15 residues. From germline, CDR1 is SGHRS and CDR2 YFSETQ. Trimming left V 1 base short and J 0 bases short, with 10 bases between. This chain's CDR3 is CASSLKQGMNTEAFF. In DNA, the CDR3 is TGCGCCAGCAGCTTGAAGCAGGGTATGAACACTGAAGCTTTCTTT. The full variable domain, with the rest looked up from reference TRBV5-1 and TRBJ1-1, is KAGVTQTPRYLIKTRGQQVTLSCSPISGHRSVSWYQQTPGQGLQFLFEYFSETQRNKGNFPGRFSGRQFSNSRSEMNVSTLELGDSALYLCASSLKQGMNTEAFFGQGTRLTVV.

This clonotype was detected many times. V and J are TRBV30 and TRBJ2-5; the match to TRBD2 covers 10 bases. The length of the CDR3 is 15 residues. V gave up 4 bases and J gave up 2 bases; unmatched junction bases: 7. Germline CDR1 and CDR2: GTSNPN and SVGIG (reference sequence). The CDR3 loop reads CAWTRTSGPQETQYF. The DNA for the CDR3 is TGTGCCTGGACTCGGACTAGCGGACCACAAGAGACCCAGTACTTC.

In this sample, this clonotype turned up a few times. V and J are TRBV12-3 or TRBV12-4 and TRBJ2-7; 7 bases match TRBD1. The V segment lost 6 bases and the J segment 5 bases; nucleotides outside the gene matches: 4. The CDR3 has 12 residues. This chain's CDR3 is CASRETGNEQYF. Here the CDR3 DNA reads TGTGCCAGCAGAGAGACAGGGAACGAGCAGTACTTC.

This clonotype was seen ten or more times. CDR3 coding DNA: TGCAGTGCTAGAGATCCCGGGACTAGCGGGTACGAGCAGTACTTC. Translated: CSARDPGTSGYEQYF. V gene TRBV20-1 combines with J gene TRBJ2-7, with TRBD2 matching 12 bases. Germline V gives CDR1 DFQATT, CDR2 SNEGSKA (reference sequence). V shed 0 bases and J 4 bases; nucleotides not matched to a gene: 4. The CDR3 consists of 15 residues.

This clonotype was seen at least ten times. The chain recombines TRBV20-1 with TRBJ2-5; 7 bases fit TRBD2. Germline loops: CDR1 DFQATT, CDR2 SNEGSKA (reference sequence). CDR3 length: 15 residues. Trimming took 6 bases from V and 0 from J; bases not matched to a gene: 10. The DNA for the CDR3 is TGCAGTGCAAGGGATGTCGCGGGGGACCAAGAGACCCAGTACTTC. Its translation is CSARDVAGDQETQYF.

The chain has TRBV6-1 and TRBJ1-5; the D is unclear. This CDR3 region has 14 residues. Per the germline V gene, CDR1 is MNHNS and CDR2 is SASEGT. Trimming cost V 6 bases and J 9 bases, with 18 bases left between them. CDR3 region: CASSPTPATWPQHF. In DNA form, the CDR3 reads TGTGCCAGCAGCCCTACTCCGGCGACCTGGCCCCAGCATTTT.

This clonotype was counted many times. The J gene is TRBJ2-7, the V gene TRBV6-5, with D perhaps matching TRBD1 (6 bases). V lost 0 bases to trimming and J lost 6 bases, with 12 bases between them. The V gene's germline CDR1 is MNHEY and CDR2 SVGAGI. This CDR3 spans 14 amino acids. This CDR3 reads CASSYSRTVVEQYF. The CDR3 region has the DNA TGTGCCAGCAGTTACTCGCGGACAGTCGTCGAGCAGTACTTC.

The rearrangement joins TRBV6-5 to TRBJ2-5, with 8 bases fitting TRBD1. Germline lookup yields CDR1 MNHEY and CDR2 SVGAGI. Trimming took 4 bases from V and 2 from J; bases not matched to a gene: 6. The CDR3 loop spans 15 amino acids. In DNA, the CDR3 is TGTGCCAGCAGTTTGCTGGACAGGGCTCAAGAGACCCAGTACTTC. Translated: CASSLLDRAQETQYF.

This chain links TRBV7-3 with TRBJ1-6; 10 bases are shared with TRBD1. J was trimmed by 5 bases and V by 4 bases; bases with no gene match: 2. CDR1 and CDR2 (germline): SGHTA, FQGTGA. The CDR3 runs 15 residues. CDR3 in amino acids: CASSSGTGDNSPLHF. The CDR3, as DNA: TGTGCCAGCAGCTCAGGGACAGGGGATAATTCACCCCTCCACTTT. The whole variable domain, filled in from reference TRBV7-3 and TRBJ1-6, reads GAGVSQTPSNKVTEKGKYVELRCDPISGHTALYWYRQSLGQGPEFLIYFQGTGAADDSGLPNDRFFAVRPEGSVSTLKIQRTERGDSAVYLCASSSGTGDNSPLHFGNGTRLTVT.

This clonotype was detected ten times or more. V is TRBV5-6 and J is TRBJ2-3, with D perhaps matching TRBD2 (5 bases). Trimming pared 4 bases from V and 1 base from J, leaving 10 bases between. Germline V gene lookup returns CDR1 SGHDT and CDR2 YYEEEE. This CDR3 is 14 amino acids long. CDR3 region: CASSRRTGTDTQYF. For the CDR3, the DNA is TGTGCCAGCAGCAGAAGGACTGGCACAGATACGCAGTATTTT.

This clonotype was counted ten times or more. The genes are TRBV7-3 and TRBJ2-3, with 12 bases aligning to TRBD2. The CDR3 runs 19 residues. CDR1 and CDR2 (germline): SGHTA, FQGTGA. V shed 5 bases and J 4 bases; nucleotides not matched to a gene: 16. In DNA form, the CDR3 reads TGTGCCAGCAGCCTCCCCGGGACTAGCGGGCCGACCCATTCAGATACGCAGTATTTT. This translates into CASSLPGTSGPTHSDTQYF.

This clonotype was counted many times. This chain links TRBV28 with TRBJ1-2; D call uncertain. Germline CDR1 and CDR2: MDHEN and SYDVKM. The CDR3 contains 13 residues. With 2 bases removed from V and 2 bases from J, the gap between germline ends came to 6 bases. In DNA form, the CDR3 reads TGTGCCAGCAGTTTAGCGGAGAACTATGGCTACACCTTC. Residues: CASSLAENYGYTF.

This clonotype was seen a handful of times. Here the CDR3 reads CASSFILGIGDQPQHF. The CDR3 DNA sequence: TGTGCCAGCAGTTTTATCCTAGGGATTGGGGATCAGCCCCAGCATTTT. V gene TRBV28 combines with J gene TRBJ1-5; no reliable D call. Looked up from germline, CDR1 is MDHEN and CDR2 is SYDVKM. V lost 3 bases and J lost 5, with 17 bases in between. The CDR3 covers 16 residues.

This clonotype was counted at least ten times. This chain connects TRBV5-1 to TRBJ1-1, with unresolved D. Germline V gene data show CDR1 as SGHRS and CDR2 as YFSETQ. The CDR3 runs to 14 residues. The V gene lost 0 bases and the J gene lost 4 bases, with 10 bases spanning the gap. The CDR3 region has the DNA TGCGCCAGCAGCTTGGGGGCTCTAGGCACTGAAGCTTTCTTT. Translation: CASSLGALGTEAFF.

The chain recombines TRBV5-1 with TRBJ1-3, with D unclear. The V gene's germline CDR1 is SGHRS and CDR2 YFSETQ. The ends were cut back, 0 bases at V and 3 bases at J, with 13 bases in the middle. The CDR3 is made up of 16 amino acids. The CDR3: CASSLDTAFRGNTIYF. CDR3 in DNA: TGCGCCAGCAGCTTGGATACGGCTTTCCGTGGAAACACCATATATTTT.

This clonotype was counted at least ten times. The chain couples TRBV30 to TRBJ2-1, with D tentatively TRBD1 or TRBD2 (5 bases each). The germline V and J ends were trimmed by 1 base and 3 bases, with 16 bases remaining between them. The CDR3 contains 16 residues. Germline V gives CDR1 GTSNPN, CDR2 SVGIG (reference sequence). CDR3 amino acids: CAWSGGRGQNYNEQFF. CDR3 bases: TGTGCCTGGAGTGGGGGCCGGGGCCAGAACTACAATGAGCAGTTCTTC.

This clonotype showed up many times. This sequence joins TRBV6-2 or TRBV6-3 and TRBJ2-1, with 13 bases matching TRBD2. The CDR3 runs to 19 residues. V trimming: 0 bases; J trimming: 11 bases; junction bases outside the gene matches: 16. The germline gives CDR1 MNHEY, CDR2 SVGEGT. The CDR3 spells CASSYSFPGGGTSGAQQFF. For the CDR3, the DNA is TGTGCCAGCAGTTACTCGTTTCCAGGAGGTGGGACTAGCGGGGCCCAGCAGTTCTTC.

This clonotype was recorded a few times. This chain connects TRBV30 to TRBJ2-7; D gene uncertain. The CDR3 consists of 10 residues. Deletions cut 5 bases from V and 5 bases from J, with 7 bases between. The germline CDR1 and CDR2 sequences are GTSNPN and SVGIG (reference sequence). The CDR3 region is CAWGLDEQYF. CDR3 coding DNA: TGTGCCTGGGGTTTGGACGAGCAGTACTTC.

A note on this clonotype: A much larger clone sits a single nucleotide away, making a read error possible. Lacking the conserved final phenylalanine or tryptophan, this CDR3 likely reflects a read error. The chain carries TRBV7-9 and TRBJ2-5; TRBD2 aligns across 7 bases. This CDR3 is 12 amino acids long. CDR1 SEHNR and CDR2 FQNEAQ come from the germline V gene (reference sequence). V was clipped by 6 bases and J by 5 bases; unmatched bases: 3. The CDR3: CASRRGSETQYL. The CDR3 DNA follows: TGTGCCAGCAGGCGGGGGTCGGAGACCCAGTACCTC.

The V call is TRBV7-6, the J call TRBJ1-6; possibly TRBD1 for D (5 bases). With 1 base removed from V and 2 bases from J, the gap between germline ends came to 15 bases. Germline V gives CDR1 SGHVS, CDR2 FNYEAQ. CDR3 length: 18 residues. CDR3 in DNA: TGTGCCAGCAGCTTAGGTCCCGCGGGGGGAACCTATAATTCACCCCTCCACTTT. This sequence encodes CASSLGPAGGTYNSPLHF.

The table lists this clonotype with many counts. V gene TRBV29-1 combines with J gene TRBJ2-5, with 10 nucleotides matching TRBD1. There are 16 residues in the CDR3. The V gene's germline CDR1 is SQVTM and CDR2 ANQGSEA. Trimming at V came to 4 bases and at J to 2 bases, leaving 10 bases not matched to a gene. The CDR3 DNA is TGCAGCGTTGGACAGGGGGCCTCAACCGTTCAAGAGACCCAGTACTTC. As protein: CSVGQGASTVQETQYF.

The rearrangement joins TRBV6-1 to TRBJ2-2; 13 bases agree with TRBD2. V lost 5 bases, J lost 5 bases, and 14 bases stayed unmatched. The CDR3 loop spans 19 amino acids. Looked up from germline, CDR1 is MNHNS and CDR2 is SASEGT. The CDR3 sequence: CASSPPTSGGPMGTGELFF. The CDR3 nucleotides are TGTGCCAGCAGTCCTCCGACTAGCGGGGGGCCAATGGGAACCGGGGAGCTGTTTTTT.

Worth noting for this clonotype: Being one base from a much bigger clone, this may be a read error. CDR3 in DNA: TGTGTCAGCAGCTTCCGGGCTGTGGGGGAGCAGTACTTC. Translation: CVSSFRAVGEQYF. The V call is TRBV7-9, the J call TRBJ2-7; D remains ambiguous. CDR1 and CDR2 (germline): SEHNR, FQNEAQ (reference sequence). The CDR3 is made up of 13 amino acids.

This clonotype has a count of ten or more. The chain links TRBV7-3 to TRBJ2-3; 12 positions agree with TRBD2. The CDR3 has 19 residues. Germline CDR1 is SGHTA and CDR2 is FQGTGA. Losses at the gene ends were 5 bases for V and 0 bases for J; bases not matched to a gene: 12. The CDR3 bases are TGTGCCAGCAGCGCTTCCGGGACTAGCGGGCCTGCTAGCACAGATACGCAGTATTTT. Translated: CASSASGTSGPASTDTQYF.

There are a few counts of this clonotype. The chain employs TRBV6-5 and TRBJ1-2; the match to TRBD1 covers 11 bases. In germline, CDR1 is MNHEY, CDR2 SVGAGI. The CDR3 covers 15 residues. Trimming at V came to 4 bases and at J to 8 bases, leaving 9 bases not matched to a gene. CDR3 loop: CASSSDRGRSGGYTF. CDR3 bases: TGTGCCAGCAGTTCGGACAGGGGGCGCTCGGGGGGCTACACCTTC.

This clonotype was observed at least ten times. The CDR3 region is CASMGLNYGYTF. The CDR3 DNA reads as TGTGCCAGTATGGGCCTAAACTATGGCTACACCTTC. The rearrangement joins TRBV2 to TRBJ1-2; D unclear. Deletions cut 9 bases from V and 2 bases from J, with 10 bases between. This CDR3 region has 12 residues. From germline, CDR1 is SNHLY and CDR2 FYNNEI.